The subject of this entry is one TCR beta chain. Its antigen remains unidentified. The data originate from a study of identical twins. Unique molecular identifiers were present on the cDNA, and a universal primer site came from template switching. TCRdb re-derived calls from the 5' RACE reads in MiXCR, one entry per CDR3 protein. Of a few hundred thousand distinct CDR3 sequences listed, roughly an eighth are singletons. Whole-study findings and limits: In cord blood, abundant beta clonotypes had fewer insertions; memory showed no trend. Out-of-frame alpha sequences shared by twins were enriched for low generation probability.

The CDR3 has 16 residues. The trim removed 3 bases at V and 5 bases at J, leaving 10 bases unmatched. Germline loops: CDR1 LGHDT, CDR2 YNNKEL (reference sequence). This same sample was also part of a study on yellow fever vaccine responses in identical twins.

The chain combines TRBV3-1 with TRBJ2-5; the match to TRBD2 covers 9 bases. The sample comprised CD4+ T cells sorted from blood. This sequence was found in a woman younger than 35 in good health. The CDR3 DNA follows: TGTGCCAGCAGCCATTATGTGCGGGGGGGTCCGGAGACCCAGTACTTC. Amino acid sequence: CASSHYVRGGPETQYF.